This entry concerns a single T cell receptor beta chain. The target of this receptor is not known. It has no much larger one-base neighbor in the sample; base qualities were not kept. Every donor in the study was a healthy Caucasian. Three pairs of female monozygotic twins, all aged about 18 to 29 years, made up the twin cohort. Peripheral blood mononuclear cells were used as the source from which RNA for TCR libraries was isolated. This entry is derived from a study of identical twins (dated by TCRdb to the mid-2010s). Regarding the research as a whole: TCR alpha and beta repertoires from monozygotic twins, unrelated adults of various ages and cord blood were deep-sequenced to test whether fetal clonotypes persist. Replicate twin experiments were performed at different times using different library preparation protocols to rule out contamination. General study outcomes and caveats: Invariant T cells such as MAIT and iNKT could partly confound zero-insertion analyses, though diverse VJ usage argued against this for most clonotypes. Because the same donors could not be followed over many years, the conclusions relied on cross-sectional statistical analysis. In monozygotic twins, out-of-frame TCR alpha sharing was systematically underestimated by recombination models, although the models agreed with sharing between unrelated individuals. Fewer insertions were carried by abundant cord blood beta clonotypes; a weaker similar trend was observed in young adult naive repertoires, while no such trend was observed in memory repertoires. Compared with coincidental sharing between unrelated individuals, out-of-frame TCR alpha sequences shared between twins had an excess of sequences with low generation probability. A weaker excess of twin sharing was found in beta out-of-frame sequences because the signal-to-noise ratio was lowered by fewer shared sequences.

The library came from 5' RACE. These reads were obtained on an Illumina HiSeq 2000. Template switching introduced a universal primer binding site; the final cDNA contained a unique molecular identifier, enabling accurate counting of TCR cDNA molecules. First-strand cDNA for TCR alpha and beta chains was synthesized from specific primers in the conserved constant-segment region. To control for contamination, each cDNA library was double barcoded with a SMART-Mk sample barcode plus Illumina barcodes. Two successive PCR steps introduced TruSeq adapter sequences along with Illumina sample barcodes. The TCR alpha and beta cDNA libraries were sequenced on the Illumina HiSeq platform using custom primers. As for the original processing: MiGEC was used to process raw reads and extract unique molecular identifiers, and MiXCR was used to find CDR3 positions. Recombination models were inferred per individual with the repgenHMM and IGoR tools using an EM algorithm. The tcR package in R was used for shared clonotype analysis, with sharing normalized by the product of cloneset sizes. Out-of-frame nonproductive sequences were analyzed to study raw recombination free of thymic and clonal selection effects. TCRdb handled the public reads itself, with Q25 trimming in fastp and clone calling in MiXCR, and kept productive beta chains. CDR3 protein sequences are deduplicated, and each keeps its most common genes and DNA. It is TCRdb's table, rather than the study itself, that gives the V and J calls and clone size. The sample table lists under 1 million distinct CDR3 sequences, over 9% of them with a count of one. The top ten hold roughly 1.5% of the sample.

The CDR3 spans 16 residues, from the cysteine through the phenylalanine. Of all the DNA, just the CDR3 is kept, 48 bases in frame from base 1. Per the germline V gene, SGHNT is the CDR1 and YENEEA is the CDR2. Deletion took 1 base off V and 0 bases off J, with a span of 9 bases between the germline ends. The sample was also reused in another study, on yellow fever vaccine responses in identical twins. According to the second study: The authors reported that the T cell response to vaccination in identical twins appeared partly convergent and partly personalized. The study precisely tracked vaccine-responding T cell clones in identical twins.

The origin of this receptor is a woman aged 18 to 35 in good health. The V gene is TRBV11-3 and the J gene is TRBJ2-2; too little of a D gene remains to name it. The specimen was PBMCs. In nucleotides, the sequence is TGTGCCAGCAGCTTAGGGTCTCCAACGAACACCGGGGAGCTGTTTTTT. Its protein reads: CASSLGSPTNTGELFF.